This T cell receptor beta chain originates from a study of T cell repertoires in cytomegalovirus infection. In the study overall: Public TCR beta signatures provided an indication of both CMV infection and a matching HLA type.

For this clonotype: What it binds is unknown.

CDR1 SNHLY and CDR2 FYNNEI come from the germline V gene. The V and J ends lost 9 bases and 1 base respectively, with 9 bases between them. CDR3 length: 13 residues. One entry per CDR3 protein results from TCRdb running MiXCR on the reads. The top ten clones hold roughly an eighth of a sample with some 400,000 distinct CDR3 sequences, roughly 30% of them seen once. General study findings and limits: Carriage of CMV together with the relevant HLA was identifiable through cumulative public TCR beta family frequency. HLA-C-restricted CMV clonotypes gave the most frequent clonotype in two of eight donors.

Sequenced: PBMCs. V and J are TRBV2 and TRBJ2-2; tentative D call: TRBD1 (6 bases). This clonotype was obtained from a human donor in good health (CMV status not recorded). Some clones in this sample may be carry-over from other donors' samples. The CDR3 here is CARGTLNTGELFF. The CDR3 nucleotides read TGTGCCAGGGGGACACTGAACACCGGGGAGCTGTTTTTT.